Listed below are T cell receptor beta chains from one sample, sequenced in a study of blood T cell repertoires in COVID-19. Method: immunoSEQ multiplex PCR; TCRdb's copy keeps in-frame clones and lacks some. The sample yields a few hundred thousand clones, roughly 80% seen once. The sample consisted of peripheral blood. Receptors were obtained from a woman aged 18-29 years with acute or convalescent COVID-19. Each CDR3 is given with its conserved first and last residue. A D gene is named only where the DNA matches it firmly. Clone size appears in some rows only: once, few, many, or a class for an expanded clone.

clone size,D gene,J gene,V gene,CDR3 DNA,CDR3 protein
few,-,TRBJ1-1,TRBV12-3/TRBV12-4,TGTGCCAGCAAACTAGGGCATTTCGCTGAAGCTTTCTTT,CASKLGHFAEAFF
-,-,TRBJ2-7,TRBV7-3,TGTGCCAGCAGCGTCCCGTGGGCGTCGGGGTACGAGCAGTACTTC,CASSVPWASGYEQYF
-,-,TRBJ1-5,TRBV5-5,TGTGCCAGCAGCTTGGCCGGGGTCTCCCGCCAGCCCCAGCATTTT,CASSLAGVSRQPQHF
few,TRBD1,TRBJ2-5,TRBV29-1,TGCAGCGTTGACAACAGGGGGCCGGAGACCCAGTACTTC,CSVDNRGPETQYF
few,-,TRBJ1-3,TRBV23-1,TGCGCCAGCAGTCAAAAGGAGGGGATTTCGGGGGGAAACACCATATATTTT,CASSQKEGISGGNTIYF
-,-,TRBJ2-3,TRBV30,TGTGCCTGGAGTCCCGCAGATACGCAGTATTTT,CAWSPADTQYF
once,-,TRBJ2-7,TRBV24-1,TGTGCCACCAGAATAAAAAGAGTCAGGGATCTGACCTACGAGCAGTACTTC,CATRIKRVRDLTYEQYF
-,TRBD1,TRBJ1-1,TRBV19,TGTGCCAGTAGTATGTACGGGACAGGGAACACTGAAGCTTTCTTT,CASSMYGTGNTEAFF
-,-,TRBJ1-1,TRBV2,TGTGCCAGCAGCGATGACAGCCGAGAAGCTTTCTTT,CASSDDSREAFF
-,-,TRBJ2-1,TRBV20-1,TGCAGTGCTAGAGATGAGCCGGGGCAGTTCTTC,CSARDEPGQFF
-,-,TRBJ2-3,TRBV4-2,TGTGCCAGCAGCCAACCCGTTAGCACAGATACGCAGTATTTT,CASSQPVSTDTQYF
-,TRBD1,TRBJ2-5,TRBV29-1,TGCAGCGTTTCCGGGACAGGGGGGAAGGAGACCCAGTACTTC,CSVSGTGGKETQYF
-,TRBD1,TRBJ1-2,TRBV15,TGTGCCACCAGCAGAGGGGGACAGGGGGCAAACTATGGCTACACCTTC,CATSRGGQGANYGYTF
-,TRBD1,TRBJ2-7,TRBV29-1,TGCAGCCCTCGACAGGGGCCCTACGAGCAGTACTTC,CSPRQGPYEQYF
-,TRBD1,TRBJ1-3,TRBV18,TGTGCCAGCTCACCAACGAGGGACAGCGTCTCTGGAAACACCATATATTTT,CASSPTRDSVSGNTIYF
-,TRBD1,TRBJ2-3,TRBV6-5,TGTGCCAGCAGTCCTGACGGACAGGACACAGATACGCAGTATTTT,CASSPDGQDTDTQYF
-,-,TRBJ1-1,TRBV21-1,TGTGCCAGCAGCAAAGACGCAGGGGAAGCTTTCTTT,CASSKDAGEAFF
-,-,TRBJ2-7,TRBV7-2,TGTGCCAGCAGCGCTACAACCAGATCCGGGGACGAGCAGTACTTC,CASSATTRSGDEQYF
-,TRBD1,TRBJ1-1,TRBV28,TGTGCCAGCAGTCGGGACAGGGGGAACACTGAAGCTTTCTTT,CASSRDRGNTEAFF
-,-,TRBJ2-3,TRBV27,TGTGCCAGCAGCGCGCTAGCTGAAGATACGCAGTATTTT,CASSALAEDTQYF
once,-,TRBJ2-1,TRBV6-2/TRBV6-3,TGTGCCAGCAGTTACCCCGCAGATGAGCAGTTCTTC,CASSYPADEQFF
-,TRBD1,TRBJ1-1,TRBV6-5,TGTGCCAGCAGTTACACCGGGACAGAGAACACTGAAGCTTTCTTT,CASSYTGTENTEAFF
-,-,TRBJ1-2,TRBV10-3,TGTGCCATCAGTGTTGACAGGAACTATGGCTACACCTTC,CAISVDRNYGYTF
-,TRBD2,TRBJ2-7,TRBV6-5,TGTGCCAGGACGGGGGGGGCGCGTATTGGTCTGTACTTC,CARTGGARIGLYF
-,TRBD1,TRBJ1-1,TRBV7-2,TGTGCCAGCAGCCCACAGGGGGGACGAACTGAAGCTTTCTTT,CASSPQGGRTEAFF
-,-,TRBJ2-7,TRBV11-2,TGTGCCAGCAGCTGGACAGCCTACGAGCAGTACTTC,CASSWTAYEQYF
once,TRBD2,TRBJ2-5,TRBV5-4,TGTGCCAGCAGCTTGATGGCGGGAGGGGGTAAAGAGACCCAGTACTTC,CASSLMAGGGKETQYF
-,TRBD1,TRBJ1-4,TRBV10-3,TGTGCCATCAGTGGGACAGGCGGTGAAAAACTGTTTTTT,CAISGTGGEKLFF
-,TRBD2,TRBJ2-5,TRBV7-8,TGTGCCAGCAGCTTAGGCCTGGGACTAGCGGGACAAGAGACCCAGTACTTC,CASSLGLGLAGQETQYF
-,-,TRBJ2-1,TRBV29-1,TGCAGCGTTGATGTCGGGGAGCAGTTCTTC,CSVDVGEQFF
-,TRBD2,TRBJ2-7,TRBV7-6,TGTGCCAGCAGCCCACTAGCGGGAAGGATCTCGGACGAGCAGTACTTC,CASSPLAGRISDEQYF
-,TRBD1,TRBJ2-2,TRBV2,TGTGCCAGCGGACGACAGGGGGCGAACACCGGGGAGCTGTTTTTT,CASGRQGANTGELFF
few,-,TRBJ1-2,TRBV29-1,TGCAGCGTTGAAGGGGGGCAGGGGCGGAACTATGGCTACACCTTC,CSVEGGQGRNYGYTF
-,TRBD2,TRBJ2-7,TRBV7-2,TGTGCCAGCAGCGTGGGACTAGCGGGAACCTACCAGCAGTACTTC,CASSVGLAGTYQQYF
-,-,TRBJ1-5,TRBV14,TGTGCCAGCAGCCAAGGTGGGGGCGGTAGCCATCAGCCCCAGCATTTT,CASSQGGGGSHQPQHF
-,-,TRBJ1-1,TRBV13,TGTGCCAGCAGCTTAGGGCACTTGAACACTGAAGCTTTCTTT,CASSLGHLNTEAFF
few,-,TRBJ2-1,TRBV9,TGTGCCAGCAGCGTACTTCCGTCGGGGGAGGAGGCCCTTCCGTGGGATTACAATGAGCAGTTCTTC,CASSVLPSGEEALPWDYNEQFF
once,-,TRBJ2-1,TRBV5-1,TGCGCCAGCAGCTTGCGAACCGGGACATCAGGCTACAATGAGCAGTTCTTC,CASSLRTGTSGYNEQFF
few,TRBD1,TRBJ1-3,TRBV4-3,TGCGCCAGCAGCTACGGGACAGAAGGAAACACCATATATTTT,CASSYGTEGNTIYF
-,-,TRBJ2-1,TRBV19,TGTGCCAGTAGTATCGGAGATGAGCAGTTCTTC,CASSIGDEQFF
-,-,TRBJ2-7,TRBV29-1,TGCAGCGTTGAACCGAACAGGGGGGGCGAGCAGTACTTC,CSVEPNRGGEQYF
few,-,TRBJ1-2,TRBV2,TGTGCCAGCAAGAGACAGGTCGCAGATGGCTACACCTTC,CASKRQVADGYTF
-,-,TRBJ2-2,TRBV28,TGTGCCAGCAGTTCTGGAGGGAGTGGTTCCGGGGAGCTGTTTTTT,CASSSGGSGSGELFF
-,TRBD2,TRBJ2-7,TRBV5-6,TGTGCCAGCAGCACCGGGACTAGCGTCTACGAGCAGTACTTC,CASSTGTSVYEQYF
-,-,TRBJ1-5,TRBV18,TGTGCCAGCTCGTATACAGGTAGCAATCAGCCCCAGCATTTT,CASSYTGSNQPQHF
-,-,TRBJ1-4,TRBV30,TGTGCCTGGATCCCACAGGGAAGAGGTGAAAAACTGTTTTTT,CAWIPQGRGEKLFF
-,-,TRBJ1-4,TRBV7-8,TGTGCCAGCAGCTTAGCGCGGGCGCCCTTCCCATTGGGTAATGAAAAACTGTTTTTT,CASSLARAPFPLGNEKLFF
-,TRBD1,TRBJ1-1,TRBV6-2/TRBV6-3,TGTGCCAGCAGTTACCCTCGACAGGGAAGCACTGAAGCTTTCTTT,CASSYPRQGSTEAFF
-,-,TRBJ1-5,TRBV5-8,TGTGCCAGCAGCTTGGACAGCAGTAGCAATCAGCCCCAGCATTTT,CASSLDSSSNQPQHF
-,-,TRBJ2-7,TRBV2,TGTGCCAGCAGTACAGGCGGCGGTAAGAACGAGCAGTACTTC,CASSTGGGKNEQYF
-,-,TRBJ1-2,TRBV6-5,TGTGCCAGCAGTTACTCAGAGGGCTATGGCTACACCTTC,CASSYSEGYGYTF
once,TRBD1,TRBJ1-1,TRBV5-5,TGTGCCAGCAGCCGACCTCGACAGGGGGCGAGGACTGAAGCTTTCTTT,CASSRPRQGARTEAFF
-,TRBD2,TRBJ2-3,TRBV30,TGTGCCTGGAATAGCGGGAGGGCTGATACGCAGTATTTT,CAWNSGRADTQYF
-,-,TRBJ2-7,TRBV7-9,TGTGCCAGCAGCGGAGGTGGGGAGCAGTACTTC,CASSGGGEQYF
-,-,TRBJ2-7,TRBV5-5,TGTGCCAGCAGCTCGGAACATTTAACAGGGCTGTCCTACGAGCAGTACTTC,CASSSEHLTGLSYEQYF
-,-,TRBJ1-3,TRBV7-9,TGTGCCAGCAGCCAAAGAGTCAGCGCTGGAAACACCATATATTTT,CASSQRVSAGNTIYF
-,-,TRBJ1-5,TRBV18,TGTGCCAGCTCACAAGGGACAACTAGCAATCAGCCCCAGCATTTT,CASSQGTTSNQPQHF
-,TRBD1,TRBJ2-7,TRBV7-8,TGTGCCAGCAGCTTAAGGGGACAGGCGGTAGACGAGCAGTACTTC,CASSLRGQAVDEQYF
-,-,TRBJ2-3,TRBV5-4,TGTGCCAGCAGCTGGGAATCGCAGGGAACAGATACGCAGTATTTT,CASSWESQGTDTQYF
-,-,TRBJ2-1,TRBV7-9,TGTGCCAGCAGCTTAGATTCTTATACCTACAATGAGCAGTTCTTC,CASSLDSYTYNEQFF